The present T cell receptor (beta chain) was sequenced within a study of T cell repertoires in cytomegalovirus infection. Study in general: Alongside well-studied HLA-B-restricted CMV epitopes, recently identified HLA-C-restricted CMV epitopes were also used. Shared public TCR beta signatures pointed to both CMV infection and a matching HLA type. Whole-study results and caveats: Ex vivo, HLA-C-restricted CMV-specific TCR beta clonotypes prevailed over the rest of the response.

This clonotype was observed a few times. Its target is not known. TCRdb ran MiXCR on the reads and lists one entry per CDR3 protein. Among about 920,000 distinct CDR3 sequences listed, under 40% were seen once. V was clipped by 1 base and J by 8 bases, with 14 bases between them. CDR3 length: 14 amino acids. The germline V gene encodes CDR1 SQVTM and CDR2 ANQGSEA. The chain has TRBV29-1 and TRBJ2-2; D not resolved. The starting material was cultured CD8+ T cells from PBMCs, obtained from culture after CMV antigen stimulation. The source is a human donor in good health (CMV status not recorded). Some clones in this sample may be carry-over from other donors' samples. CDR3 in DNA: TGCAGCGTTGAAGGTGGAGTGGGGAAAGGGGAGCTGTTTTTT. Its protein product is CSVEGGVGKGELFF.